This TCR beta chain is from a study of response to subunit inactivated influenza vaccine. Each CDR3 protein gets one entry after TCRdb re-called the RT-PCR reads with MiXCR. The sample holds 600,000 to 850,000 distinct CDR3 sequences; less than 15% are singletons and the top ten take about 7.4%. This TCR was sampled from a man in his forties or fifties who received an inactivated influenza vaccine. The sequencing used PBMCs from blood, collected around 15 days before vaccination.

In DNA, the CDR3 is TGTGCCAGCAGGGGACAGGGAAACGAGCAGTACTTC. It translates to CASRGQGNEQYF. The J gene is TRBJ2-7, the V gene TRBV6-5; TRBD1 matches 9 bases. The germline CDR1 and CDR2 sequences are MNHEY and SVGAGI. Trimming at V came to 6 bases and at J to 5 bases, leaving 2 bases not matched to a gene. This CDR3 region has 12 residues.